The 11 T cell receptor beta chains below come from one sample, sequenced in a study of blood T cells in healthy people across ages. Next came a second PCR, run for about 6 to 12 cycles, which used a sample-barcoded 5' primer along with a J-beta primer mix. Via MiXCR, TCRdb re-called the 5' RACE reads, giving one row per CDR3 protein. The sample consists of 1.5 million to 1.9 million distinct CDR3 sequences, approximately 42% of them appearing once. Material for sequencing was blood. These TCRs come from a woman younger than 35 in good health.

V usage is TRBV6-5 and J usage is TRBJ2-5, with no clear D. V was clipped by 0 bases and J by 4 bases, with 9 bases between them. The germline V gene encodes CDR1 MNHEY and CDR2 SVGAGI. The CDR3 has 14 amino acids. This CDR3 is CASSYSEGSETQYF. For the CDR3, the DNA is TGTGCCAGCAGTTACTCGGAAGGGTCAGAGACCCAGTACTTC.

This chain joins TRBV14 and TRBJ1-6; 7 bases align to TRBD1. The CDR3 length is 15 residues. The trim removed 4 bases at V and 5 bases at J, leaving 5 bases unmatched. Germline V gene sequence: CDR1 SGHDN, CDR2 FVKESK. The CDR3 sequence is CASSPNRGNNSPLHF. CDR3 bases: TGTGCCAGCAGCCCGAACAGGGGTAATAATTCACCCCTCCACTTT.

This clonotype is a singleton in its sample. The chain carries TRBV4-3 and TRBJ2-1; 10 bases fit TRBD2. The CDR3 spans 17 residues. The ends lost 2 bases at V and 3 bases at J; junction bases unmatched: 7. Germline V gene data show CDR1 as LGHNA and CDR2 as YSLEER. The CDR3 bases are TGCGCCAGCAGCCAAAGTCCTAGCGGGAGTATCTACAATGAGCAGTTCTTC. This translates into CASSQSPSGSIYNEQFF.

V gene TRBV20-1 combines with J gene TRBJ2-3; the D gene is possibly TRBD2 (5 bases). The germline gives CDR1 DFQATT, CDR2 SNEGSKA (reference sequence). V was cut by 4 bases and J by 0 bases, with 17 bases left in between. CDR3 length: 16 residues. CDR3 sequence: CSATSRTDLSTDTQYF. As DNA, the CDR3 is TGCAGTGCTACCTCCCGGACTGACTTAAGCACAGATACGCAGTATTTT.

This clonotype was found many times. The chain employs TRBV20-1 and TRBJ2-1; TRBD2 matches 9 bases. Looked up from germline, CDR1 is DFQATT and CDR2 is SNEGSKA (reference sequence). J lost 4 bases, V lost 3 bases, and 4 bases had no gene match. CDR3 size: 14 residues. CDR3 DNA: TGCAGTGCTAGTCTAGCGGGGCTGTACAATGAGCAGTTCTTC. It specifies CSASLAGLYNEQFF.

V is TRBV7-9 and J is TRBJ2-1, with D perhaps TRBD1 (6 bases). The germline V gene encodes CDR1 SEHNR and CDR2 FQNEAQ (reference sequence). The length of the CDR3 is 14 residues. Trimming stripped 6 bases from V and 7 bases from J, with 16 bases between. The CDR3 DNA is TGTGCCAGCAGTCCCCTAGGTAGGGGGAATGAGCAGTTCTTC. Its translation is CASSPLGRGNEQFF. The full variable domain, with the rest looked up from reference TRBV7-9 and TRBJ2-1, is DTGVSQNPRHKITKRGQNVTFRCDPISEHNRLYWYRQTLGQGPEFLTYFQNEAQLEKSRLLSDRFSAERPKGSFSTLEIQRTEQGDSAMYLCASSPLGRGNEQFFGPGTRLTVL.

The chain employs TRBV4-1 and TRBJ2-1, with TRBD2 identical over 13 bases. Germline V gives CDR1 MGHRA, CDR2 YSYEKL. The CDR3 is made up of 18 amino acids. The DNA of the CDR3 is TGCGTCGGCAGCCAAACTCCTGGACTAGCGGGGGAGTACAATGAGCAGTTCTTC. This codes for CVGSQTPGLAGEYNEQFF.

This clonotype was seen a few times. The chain uses TRBV7-9 and TRBJ2-1; maybe TRBD2 (6 bases). V lost 7 bases to trimming and J lost 5 bases, with 21 bases between them. CDR3 length: 16 residues. Looked up from germline, CDR1 is SEHNR and CDR2 is FQNEAQ (reference sequence). The DNA for the CDR3 is TGTGCCAGCACCCCTACGTTGGCCGGGAGAGACAATGAGCAGTTCTTC. Encoded protein: CASTPTLAGRDNEQFF. Variable domain in full (rest from reference TRBV7-9 and TRBJ2-1): DTGVSQNPRHKITKRGQNVTFRCDPISEHNRLYWYRQTLGQGPEFLTYFQNEAQLEKSRLLSDRFSAERPKGSFSTLEIQRTEQGDSAMYLCASTPTLAGRDNEQFFGPGTRLTVL.

V gene TRBV29-1 combines with J gene TRBJ1-6; 8 bases agree with TRBD1. Germline V gene data show CDR1 as SQVTM and CDR2 as ANQGSEA. The CDR3 is 13 residues long. V lost 4 bases, J lost 9 bases, and 5 bases stayed unmatched. The chain's CDR3 is CSVGGQGGSPLHF. Written as DNA, the CDR3 is TGCAGCGTTGGCGGACAGGGTGGTTCACCCCTCCACTTT. Together with reference TRBV29-1 and TRBJ1-6, the CDR3 gives the full variable domain: SAVISQKPSRDICQRGTSLTIQCQVDSQVTMMFWYRQQPGQSLTLIATANQGSEATYESGFVIDKFPISRPNLTFSTLTVSNMSPEDSSIYLCSVGGQGGSPLHFGNGTRLTVT.

The rearrangement uses TRBV20-1 and TRBJ1-4; perhaps TRBD1 as D (6 bases). V lost 3 bases, J lost 5 bases, and 16 bases lay in between. The germline V gene has CDR1 DFQATT and CDR2 SNEGSKA (reference sequence). This CDR3 contains 15 residues. The CDR3 nucleotides are TGCAGTGCTAGTTCGACAGGATCCTTGAATGAAAAACTGTTTTTT. Protein product: CSASSTGSLNEKLFF.

This chain joins TRBV5-4 and TRBJ2-1; D unclear. Germline V CDR1 and CDR2: SGHNT, YYREEE (reference sequence). Deletions cut 2 bases from V and 1 base from J, with 16 bases between. The CDR3 sequence is 17 residues long. CDR3 amino acids: CASSLSSRGRSYNEQFF. CDR3 sequence (DNA): TGTGCCAGCAGCTTATCTTCCCGAGGAAGGTCCTACAATGAGCAGTTCTTC. Full variable domain (missing parts from reference TRBV5-4 and TRBJ2-1): ETGVTQSPTHLIKTRGQQVTLRCSSQSGHNTVSWYQQALGQGPQFIFQYYREEENGRGNFPPRFSGLQFPNYSSELNVNALELDDSALYLCASSLSSRGRSYNEQFFGPGTRLTVL.